The clone carrying this T cell receptor (beta chain) was picked up a small number of times. The time point: newly diagnosed GD, antithyroid drugs for less than 3 months. PBMCs were the source of the RNA used for TCR sequencing. The data derive from a study of regulatory T cells in long-lasting Graves disease. The CDR3 is made up of 13 amino acids. Germline V gives CDR1 LGHNT, CDR2 FRNRAP. V was pared by 1 base and J by 13 bases, with 13 bases between. In building TCR beta libraries, iRepertoire HTBI primers were used together with Arm-PCR of CDR3 regions. TCRdb processed the multiplex PCR reads anew with MiXCR; each CDR3 protein has one entry. The table records roughly 500,000 distinct CDR3 sequences, around an eighth of them present only once. This sample was also put to use in a study of T cells in Graves' hyperthyroidism and ophthalmopathy.

The chain is built from TRBV12-5 and TRBJ1-4, with D uncertain. This TCR was sampled from a man between 25 and 39 years old with Graves disease. The sample consisted of peripheral blood mononuclear cells (PBMCs), taken at new diagnosis, from a patient treated with antithyroid drugs. The CDR3 sequence is CASGLDGNVGLFF. The CDR3 nucleotides are TGTGCTAGTGGTTTGGACGGCAACGTAGGACTGTTTTTT.